Presented here are 9 T cell receptor beta chains from one specimen sequenced in a study of blood T cell repertoires in COVID-19. The repertoire was sequenced with immunoSEQ multiplex PCR; TCRdb's copy has only in-frame clones and lacks some. Of 150,000 to 200,000 clones in the sample, approximately 90% are singletons; the top ten hold roughly 25%. The material sequenced was PBMCs or T cells enriched from blood (not recorded which). All receptors derive from a middle-aged woman in a cohort exposed to, infected with or recovered from COVID-19 (not recorded which).

The chain joins TRBV5-1 to TRBJ1-2, with TRBD1 as a possible D gene (5 bases). The CDR3 loop spans 16 amino acids. CDR1 is SGHRS, CDR2 YFSETQ, per germline. Trimming took 7 bases from V and 2 from J, leaving 21 bases between them. The CDR3 DNA is TGCGCCAGCCAGCCTCTGCAGGGAAACTCGAACTATGGCTACACCTTC. It specifies CASQPLQGNSNYGYTF.

This clone was seen repeatedly, ten times or more. The chain recombines TRBV4-1 with TRBJ2-1, with TRBD2 matching 9 bases. This CDR3 is 16 amino acids long. Looked up from germline, CDR1 is MGHRA and CDR2 is YSYEKL. The J segment lost 13 bases and the V segment lost 6 bases, leaving 19 bases of the junction unmatched. The CDR3: CASSPVLERGASTQFF. CDR3 in DNA: TGCGCCAGCAGTCCCGTCCTCGAGCGGGGGGCCTCTACTCAGTTCTTC.

This chain connects TRBV11-2 to TRBJ2-1; perhaps TRBD2 as D (7 bases). V was cut by 3 bases and J by 6 bases, with 12 bases left in between. Germline loops: CDR1 SGHAT, CDR2 FQNNGV. There are 14 residues in the CDR3. This CDR3 reads CASSLGGLGNEQFF. The CDR3 nucleotides read TGTGCCAGCAGCTTGGGGGGGCTGGGCAATGAGCAGTTCTTC. Together with reference TRBV11-2 and TRBJ2-1, the CDR3 gives the full variable domain: EAGVAQSPRYKIIEKRQSVAFWCNPISGHATLYWYQQILGQGPKLLIQFQNNGVVDDSQLPKDRFSAERLKGVDSTLKIQPAKLEDSAVYLCASSLGGLGNEQFFGPGTRLTVL.

The chain recombines TRBV7-8 with TRBJ1-2, with 11 bases fitting TRBD1. The CDR3 extends over 16 amino acids. Trimming cost V 2 bases and J 6 bases; bases outside gene matches: 8. Germline V gives CDR1 SGHVS, CDR2 FQNEAQ. CDR3 region: CASSLFGQGAGHGYTF. The CDR3 DNA reads TGTGCCAGCAGCTTATTTGGACAGGGGGCTGGGCATGGCTACACCTTC.

This chain connects TRBV11-2 to TRBJ1-1; 7 positions agree with TRBD1. V lost 2 bases to trimming and J lost 6 bases; unmatched junction nucleotides: 3. The CDR3 loop spans 13 amino acids. Germline values: CDR1 SGHAT, CDR2 FQNNGV. The CDR3 DNA reads TGTGCCAGCAGCTTACGGCAGGGGGCTGAAGCTTTCTTT. Its protein is CASSLRQGAEAFF.

The chain is built from TRBV4-3 and TRBJ1-1; perhaps TRBD1 as D (5 bases). CDR1 and CDR2 (germline): LGHNA, YSLEER. V lost 1 base, J lost 5 bases, and 14 bases lay in between. The CDR3 spans 15 residues. In DNA, the CDR3 is TGCGCCAGCAGCCAAGTCGGGCAGGGTTGGACTGAAGCTTTCTTT. Encoded protein: CASSQVGQGWTEAFF.

This chain uses TRBV19 with TRBJ1-6, with D possibly TRBD1 on 6 matching bases. V was shortened by 9 bases and J by 0 bases, with 15 bases between the two germline ends. The CDR3 is 16 amino acids. Looked up from germline, CDR1 is LNHDA and CDR2 is SQIVND (reference sequence). In nucleotides, the CDR3 is TGTGCCAGCAGGACAGCGGAGAGCTCCTATAATTCACCCCTCCACTTT. Translating gives CASRTAESSYNSPLHF. Filled out from reference TRBV19 and TRBJ1-6, the complete variable domain reads DGGITQSPKYLFRKEGQNVTLSCEQNLNHDAMYWYRQDPGQGLRLIYYSQIVNDFQKGDIAEGYSVSREKKESFPLTVTSAQKNPTAFYLCASRTAESSYNSPLHFGNGTRLTVT.

The CDR3 nucleotides are TGCGCCACTACAGGGGGCTTGGGCTATGGCTACACCTTC. Protein product: CATTGGLGYGYTF. The genes are TRBV10-2 and TRBJ1-2, with 9 nucleotides matching TRBD1. Per the germline V gene, CDR1 is WSHSY and CDR2 is SAAADI. The CDR3 has 13 amino acids. Trimming took 10 bases from V and 4 from J; bases not matched to a gene: 7.

The chain combines TRBV27 with TRBJ2-4; a weak D match, TRBD2 (5 bases). V was clipped by 2 bases and J by 8 bases, with 13 bases between them. This CDR3 spans 14 amino acids. Looked up from germline, CDR1 is MNHEY and CDR2 is SMNVEV (reference sequence). In DNA form, the CDR3 reads TGTGCCAGCAGTTTAACAGCTCTGAGGGACATTCAGTACTTC. Translated: CASSLTALRDIQYF.